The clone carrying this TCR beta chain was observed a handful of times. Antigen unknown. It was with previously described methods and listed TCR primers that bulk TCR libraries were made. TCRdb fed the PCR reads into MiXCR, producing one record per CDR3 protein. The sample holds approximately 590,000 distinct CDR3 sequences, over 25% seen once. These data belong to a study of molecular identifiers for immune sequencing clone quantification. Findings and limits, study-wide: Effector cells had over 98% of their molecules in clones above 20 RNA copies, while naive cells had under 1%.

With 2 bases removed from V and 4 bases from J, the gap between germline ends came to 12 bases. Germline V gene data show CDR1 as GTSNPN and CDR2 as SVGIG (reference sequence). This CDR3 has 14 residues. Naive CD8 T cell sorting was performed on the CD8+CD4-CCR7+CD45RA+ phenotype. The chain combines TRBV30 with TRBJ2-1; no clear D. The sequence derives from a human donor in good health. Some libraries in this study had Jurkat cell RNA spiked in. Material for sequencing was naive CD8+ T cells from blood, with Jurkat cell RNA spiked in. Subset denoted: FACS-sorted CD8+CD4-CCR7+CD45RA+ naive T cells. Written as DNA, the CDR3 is TGTGCCTGGAGTTTAGAGATGGGGTACAATGAGCAGTTCTTC. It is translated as CAWSLEMGYNEQFF.